Presented here are 30 T cell receptor beta chains from one specimen sequenced in a study of T cells in localized non-small cell lung cancer. Sequencing used immunoSEQ multiplex PCR; TCRdb keeps in-frame clones, though not all of them. Here the sample spans approximately 24,000 clones, 75% to 95% being singletons. The material sequenced was peripheral blood, taken before any cancer treatment. Receptors originate from a female donor at least 60 years old with stage II squamous cell lung carcinoma.

The rearrangement uses TRBV5-8 and TRBJ2-1; unclear D gene. CDR1 and CDR2 (germline): SGHTS, YDEGEE. The length of the CDR3 is 14 residues. Trimming removed 6 bases at V and 0 bases at J, with 10 bases between. The CDR3 nucleotides read TGTGCCAGCACCGACCCTAGCTCCTACAATGAGCAGTTCTTC. Translating gives CASTDPSSYNEQFF.

This chain links TRBV6-1 with TRBJ2-7; 10 bases agree with TRBD1. V lost 3 bases, J lost 6 bases, and 5 bases stayed unmatched. CDR1 and CDR2 (germline): MNHNS, SASEGT. The CDR3 has 14 residues. This chain's CDR3 is CASSEGQGFGEQYF. DNA of the CDR3: TGTGCCAGCAGTGAGGGACAGGGGTTTGGCGAGCAGTACTTC.

The CDR3 region is CASSVAGGWETQYF. The CDR3, as DNA: TGTGCCAGCAGCGTAGCGGGGGGGTGGGAGACCCAGTACTTC. The rearrangement uses TRBV9 and TRBJ2-5, with 8 positions matching TRBD2. Trimming at V came to 0 bases and at J to 5 bases, leaving 3 bases not matched to a gene. The CDR3 runs to 14 residues. Germline-derived CDR1 and CDR2 are SGDLS and YYNGEE.

By sample share, this clone is large. The CDR3 protein is CADDRGRTDTQYF. In DNA, the CDR3 is TGTGCCGATGACAGGGGGCGCACAGATACGCAGTATTTT. This rearrangement joins TRBV27 to TRBJ2-3, with 10 nucleotides matching TRBD1. Unmatched junction bases numbered 3, after V lost 11 bases and J lost 1 base. This CDR3 has 13 amino acids. Germline V gene sequence: CDR1 MNHEY, CDR2 SMNVEV (reference sequence).

The gene calls are TRBV7-6 and TRBJ2-5; 10 bases map to TRBD1. V lost 4 bases and J lost 5; bases outside the gene matches: 10. The CDR3 has 16 amino acids. Germline V gene data show CDR1 as SGHVS and CDR2 as FNYEAQ. Written as DNA, the CDR3 is TGTGCCAGCAGCTCACTCGCCGGGACAGGGGTGGAGACCCAGTACTTC. It translates to CASSSLAGTGVETQYF.

This chain uses TRBV18 with TRBJ2-1; D unclear. Germline assignment: CDR1 KGHSH and CDR2 LQKENI. Trimming left V 0 bases short and J 6 bases short, with 6 bases between. The CDR3 extends over 13 amino acids. The CDR3 is CASSPPSSNEQFF. DNA for the CDR3: TGTGCCAGCTCACCACCTAGCTCCAATGAGCAGTTCTTC.

The chain couples TRBV19 to TRBJ1-3; 8 nucleotides align to TRBD1. Germline V lookup: CDR1 LNHDA, CDR2 SQIVND (reference sequence). J gave up 0 bases and V 9 bases, and 7 bases lay outside the gene matches. The CDR3 has 15 amino acids. The CDR3 sequence is CASSRDRSSGNTIYF. The CDR3, as DNA: TGTGCCAGCTCCCGGGACAGGTCCTCTGGAAACACCATATATTTT.

The chain links TRBV18 to TRBJ2-7, with TRBD1 matching 8 bases. This CDR3 has 13 residues. The germline CDR1 and CDR2 sequences are KGHSH and LQKENI. The ends lost 7 bases at V and 3 bases at J; junction bases unmatched: 5. CDR3 DNA sequence: TGTGCCAGCTGTACCGGACAGGGCTACGAGCAGTACTTC. Encoded protein: CASCTGQGYEQYF.

The rearrangement joins TRBV11-3 to TRBJ2-3; D possibly matches TRBD1 or TRBD2 (5 bases each). Germline V gene lookup returns CDR1 SGHNT and CDR2 YENEEA. This CDR3 contains 15 residues. Trimming removed 4 bases from V and 6 bases from J, with 17 bases in between. This CDR3 reads CASSSRDHLGDTQYF. The CDR3 DNA is TGTGCCAGCAGCTCACGGGACCACCTTGGGGATACGCAGTATTTT.

This sequence joins TRBV6-5 and TRBJ2-1, with a tentative D call TRBD2 (5 bases). The CDR3 runs to 14 residues. V lost 6 bases and J 1 base, leaving 10 bases between the germline ends. CDR1 is MNHEY and CDR2 is SVGAGI in the germline V gene. CDR3 protein: CASSRLPSYNEQFF. The DNA of the CDR3 is TGTGCCAGCAGCCGACTACCTTCCTACAATGAGCAGTTCTTC.

The chain combines TRBV4-2 with TRBJ1-2, with a possible D match to TRBD1 (5 bases). CDR1 is LGHNA, CDR2 YNFKEQ, per germline. Trimming stripped 0 bases from V and 6 bases from J, with 17 bases between. There are 16 residues in the CDR3. The CDR3 spells CASSQEVPGIPNGYTF. The CDR3 nucleotides are TGTGCCAGCAGCCAAGAGGTCCCAGGGATTCCGAATGGCTACACCTTC.

In its sample, this clone was seen once. The J gene is TRBJ1-4, the V gene TRBV2; D remains unclear. The CDR3 length is 14 residues. Looked up from germline, CDR1 is SNHLY and CDR2 is FYNNEI. V was trimmed by 5 bases and J by 9 bases, leaving 16 bases between them. In nucleotides, the CDR3 is TGTGCCAGCAGTTCCGGGCCCGCATCGAAAAAACTGTTTTTT. This translates into CASSSGPASKKLFF.

This chain joins TRBV28 and TRBJ2-4; tentative D call: TRBD2 (7 bases). Deletions cut 3 bases from V and 9 bases from J, with 15 bases between. CDR1 and CDR2 from the germline V gene are MDHEN and SYDVKM. The CDR3 has 14 amino acids. The CDR3 loop reads CASSLGRGGSIQYF. DNA for the CDR3: TGTGCCAGCAGTTTGGGCAGGGGAGGGTCCATTCAGTACTTC.

V usage is TRBV4-3 and J usage is TRBJ2-5, with a tentative D call TRBD1 (7 bases). The germline V gene has CDR1 LGHNA and CDR2 YSLEER. The V end was cut by 0 bases, the J end by 5 bases, with 13 bases between. The CDR3 is 15 amino acids. The CDR3 sequence: CASSQDWAGGETQYF. The CDR3 coding sequence is TGCGCCAGCAGCCAAGATTGGGCAGGGGGGGAGACCCAGTACTTC.

This rearrangement joins TRBV6-5 to TRBJ2-7; TRBD1 might be the D (5 bases). V gave up 0 bases and J gave up 2 bases, with 14 bases separating them. Per the germline V gene, CDR1 is MNHEY and CDR2 is SVGAGI. This CDR3 contains 16 residues. The CDR3 region is CASSYSTGASPYEQYF. CDR3 coding DNA: TGTGCCAGCAGTTACTCGACTGGGGCGAGTCCCTACGAGCAGTACTTC.

The chain combines TRBV30 with TRBJ1-2; no clear D. Trimming stripped 7 bases from V and 3 bases from J, with 18 bases between. The CDR3 is 14 amino acids. Germline loops: CDR1 GTSNPN, CDR2 SVGIG (reference sequence). The CDR3 DNA reads as TGTGCCTCAAGGACCGAACGCCATTACTATGGCTACACCTTC. Translation: CASRTERHYYGYTF.

This chain joins TRBV9 and TRBJ1-3; the match to TRBD1 covers 8 bases. This CDR3 is built from 14 residues. The junction had 5 bases not matched to a gene; V was cut back by 5 bases and J by 4 bases. Germline-derived CDR1 and CDR2 are SGDLS and YYNGEE. This chain's CDR3 is CASSGQGGGNTIYF. The CDR3, as DNA: TGTGCCAGCAGTGGACAGGGAGGAGGAAACACCATATATTTT.

The rearrangement uses TRBV25-1 and TRBJ1-6, with D tentatively TRBD1 (6 bases). Between the trimmed V and J ends, which lost 7 bases and 3 bases, there was a span of 10 bases. The germline CDR1 and CDR2 sequences are MGHDK and SYGVNS. The CDR3 loop spans 14 amino acids. Written as DNA, the CDR3 is TGTGCCAGCACGCCGGGACACTATAATTCACCCCTCCACTTT. The encoded protein is CASTPGHYNSPLHF.

This clone was picked up one time. The rearrangement joins TRBV4-1 to TRBJ2-2; no definite D call. The CDR3 extends over 13 amino acids. The V gene's germline CDR1 is MGHRA and CDR2 YSYEKL. V lost 2 bases to trimming and J lost 5 bases, with 6 bases between them. The CDR3 spells CASSQFVTGELFF. As DNA, the CDR3 is TGCGCCAGCAGCCAATTCGTGACCGGGGAGCTGTTTTTT.

V gene TRBV7-9 combines with J gene TRBJ1-2, with a tentative D call TRBD1 (6 bases). CDR3 length equals 15 residues. Per the germline V gene, CDR1 is SEHNR and CDR2 is FQNEAQ (reference sequence). Deletions cut 5 bases from V and 7 bases from J, with 20 bases between. As DNA, the CDR3 is TGTGCCAGCAGCCAGGGGTGGGAGAGCTATTCTGGCTACACCTTC. It is translated as CASSQGWESYSGYTF.

J is TRBJ2-1 and V is TRBV29-1; 14 bases match TRBD2. In germline, CDR1 is SQVTM, CDR2 ANQGSEA. The J segment lost 7 bases and the V segment lost 6 bases, leaving 26 bases of the junction unmatched. The CDR3 contains 21 residues. The CDR3 nucleotides read TGCAGCGTCCTCGGGGGGACAGGGAGCCCTAGGACTAGCGGGAGGAAGAATGAGCAGTTCTTC. It specifies CSVLGGTGSPRTSGRKNEQFF.

V usage is TRBV2 and J usage is TRBJ1-2; D possibly corresponds to TRBD1 (5 bases). This CDR3 is 14 amino acids long. V dropped 8 bases and J dropped 0 bases, with 13 bases sitting between them. Germline CDR1 and CDR2: SNHLY and FYNNEI. CDR3 in DNA: TGTGCCAGCGGCCGGGACGGAGCTAACTATGGCTACACCTTC. The encoded protein is CASGRDGANYGYTF. Supplemented by reference TRBV2 and TRBJ1-2, the full variable domain reads EPEVTQTPSHQVTQMGQEVILRCVPISNHLYFYWYRQILGQKVEFLVSFYNNEISEKSEIFDDQFSVERPDGSNFTLKIRSTKLEDSAMYFCASGRDGANYGYTFGSGTRLTVV.

This clone was found once. The chain employs TRBV7-9 and TRBJ1-1; D gene unclear. V was pared by 5 bases and J by 5 bases, with 24 bases between. Germline CDR1 reads SEHNR; CDR2 reads FQNEAQ (reference sequence). There are 17 residues in the CDR3. CDR3 coding DNA: TGTGCCAGCAGCCGCGGCGAGGGCACTATCATAGGGACTGAAGCTTTCTTT. Translated: CASSRGEGTIIGTEAFF.

The rearrangement joins TRBV30 to TRBJ1-3; D is undetermined. V was clipped by 5 bases and J by 3 bases, with 8 bases between them. The CDR3 runs 12 residues. Germline V gene lookup returns CDR1 GTSNPN and CDR2 SVGIG (reference sequence). The CDR3 protein is CAWRRDGNTIYF. For the CDR3, the DNA is TGTGCCTGGCGACGGGATGGAAACACCATATATTTT.

The chain uses TRBV7-9 and TRBJ2-4; maybe TRBD2 (7 bases). V was trimmed by 1 base and J by 5 bases, leaving 12 bases between them. The length of the CDR3 is 15 residues. Germline CDR1 reads SEHNR; CDR2 reads FQNEAQ (reference sequence). CDR3 loop: CASSLGGGGQNIQYF. The CDR3 nucleotides are TGTGCCAGCAGCTTAGGGGGCGGGGGCCAAAACATTCAGTACTTC. The full variable domain, rest sourced from reference TRBV7-9 and TRBJ2-4, is DTGVSQNPRHKITKRGQNVTFRCDPISEHNRLYWYRQTLGQGPEFLTYFQNEAQLEKSRLLSDRFSAERPKGSFSTLEIQRTEQGDSAMYLCASSLGGGGQNIQYFGAGTRLSVL.

CDR3 sequence reads: CASSFDGYGYTF. The CDR3 coding sequence is TGTGCCAGCAGCTTTGACGGGTATGGCTACACCTTC. The chain is built from TRBV5-5 and TRBJ1-2; unclear D gene. The CDR3 is 12 residues long. The V end lost 2 bases, the J end lost 5 bases, and 7 bases lay between the germline ends. Germline CDR1 SGHKS, CDR2 YYEKEE (reference sequence).

The V call is TRBV5-4, the J call TRBJ1-5; D unclear. This CDR3 region has 15 residues. V gave up 1 base and J gave up 0 bases, with 8 bases separating them. The germline CDR1 and CDR2 sequences are SGHNT and YYREEE (reference sequence). This CDR3 is CASSLFRSSNQPQHF. The CDR3 DNA reads as TGTGCCAGCAGCTTGTTCAGGAGTAGCAATCAGCCCCAGCATTTT.

J is TRBJ1-2 and V is TRBV5-1; D is unresolved. V was clipped by 1 base and J by 1 base, with 11 bases between them. This CDR3 has 15 residues. From germline, CDR1 is SGHRS and CDR2 YFSETQ. The DNA of the CDR3 is TGCGCCAGCAGCTTGATGCCAGAACTTAACTATGGCTACACCTTC. It codes for CASSLMPELNYGYTF.

Of note for this clone: One end of the junction varies from germline; a read error may be responsible. The chain employs TRBV7-7 and TRBJ2-7; D could derive from TRBD1 or TRBD2 (6 bases each). CDR3 size: 15 residues. CDR1 SSHAT and CDR2 FNYEAQ come from the germline V gene (reference sequence). CDR3 sequence: CASSLGRGRYYEQYF. The CDR3 DNA reads TGTGCTAGCAGCTTAGGCCGGGGGCGATACTACGAGCAGTACTTC.

V usage is TRBV25-1 and J usage is TRBJ2-5, with 8 bases that match TRBD2. The CDR3 loop spans 16 amino acids. Germline CDR1 MGHDK, CDR2 SYGVNS. The trim removed 3 bases at V and 5 bases at J, leaving 11 bases unmatched. CDR3 DNA sequence: TGTGCCAGCAGTGACTCCGGTCGGGGGGGCCATGAGACCCAGTACTTC. It encodes CASSDSGRGGHETQYF.